The clone carrying this T cell receptor (beta chain) was recorded once. This sample was included in a study of blood T cell repertoires in COVID-19. Background on the study: Nucleic acid was either cDNA or gDNA, and it came from T cells, B-cell-depleted T cells, or PBMCs.

Original processing notes: Counts of nucleated cells, estimated from reference gene primer amplification, were obtained. Sequencing used immunoSEQ multiplex PCR; TCRdb keeps in-frame clones, though not all of them. V and J calls plus clone size are reproduced from that table; the DNA served to infer D and trimming. The sample has about 230,000 clones; 85% to 90% are singletons. Enrollment of patients from Seattle took place during active infection, with longitudinal follow-up. The V end lost 4 bases, the J end lost 1 base, and 10 bases lay between the germline ends. Germline CDR1 GTSNPN, CDR2 SVGIG (reference sequence). This CDR3 has 13 residues.

The sequence derives from a man over 45 with COVID-19, enrolled during active disease. The V and J genes are TRBV30 and TRBJ1-1; unclear D gene. Specimen: peripheral blood. CDR3 DNA: TGTGCCTGGACATTACAGAAGAACACTGAAGCTTTCTTT. Protein product: CAWTLQKNTEAFF.